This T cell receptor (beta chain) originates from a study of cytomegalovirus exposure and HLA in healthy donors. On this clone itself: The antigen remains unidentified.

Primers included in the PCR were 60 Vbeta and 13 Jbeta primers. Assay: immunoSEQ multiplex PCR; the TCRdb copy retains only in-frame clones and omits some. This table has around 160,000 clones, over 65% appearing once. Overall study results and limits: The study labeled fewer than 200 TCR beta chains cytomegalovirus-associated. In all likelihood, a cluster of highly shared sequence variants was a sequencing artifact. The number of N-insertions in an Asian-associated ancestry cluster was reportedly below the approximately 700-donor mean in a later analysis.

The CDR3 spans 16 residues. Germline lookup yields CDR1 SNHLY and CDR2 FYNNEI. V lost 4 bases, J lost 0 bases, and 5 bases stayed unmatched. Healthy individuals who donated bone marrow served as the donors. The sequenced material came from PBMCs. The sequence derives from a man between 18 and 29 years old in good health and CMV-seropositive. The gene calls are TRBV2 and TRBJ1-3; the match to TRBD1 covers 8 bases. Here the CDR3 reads CASSVDRGSSGNTIYF. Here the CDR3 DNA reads TGTGCCAGCAGTGTCGACAGGGGTAGCTCTGGAAACACCATATATTTT.